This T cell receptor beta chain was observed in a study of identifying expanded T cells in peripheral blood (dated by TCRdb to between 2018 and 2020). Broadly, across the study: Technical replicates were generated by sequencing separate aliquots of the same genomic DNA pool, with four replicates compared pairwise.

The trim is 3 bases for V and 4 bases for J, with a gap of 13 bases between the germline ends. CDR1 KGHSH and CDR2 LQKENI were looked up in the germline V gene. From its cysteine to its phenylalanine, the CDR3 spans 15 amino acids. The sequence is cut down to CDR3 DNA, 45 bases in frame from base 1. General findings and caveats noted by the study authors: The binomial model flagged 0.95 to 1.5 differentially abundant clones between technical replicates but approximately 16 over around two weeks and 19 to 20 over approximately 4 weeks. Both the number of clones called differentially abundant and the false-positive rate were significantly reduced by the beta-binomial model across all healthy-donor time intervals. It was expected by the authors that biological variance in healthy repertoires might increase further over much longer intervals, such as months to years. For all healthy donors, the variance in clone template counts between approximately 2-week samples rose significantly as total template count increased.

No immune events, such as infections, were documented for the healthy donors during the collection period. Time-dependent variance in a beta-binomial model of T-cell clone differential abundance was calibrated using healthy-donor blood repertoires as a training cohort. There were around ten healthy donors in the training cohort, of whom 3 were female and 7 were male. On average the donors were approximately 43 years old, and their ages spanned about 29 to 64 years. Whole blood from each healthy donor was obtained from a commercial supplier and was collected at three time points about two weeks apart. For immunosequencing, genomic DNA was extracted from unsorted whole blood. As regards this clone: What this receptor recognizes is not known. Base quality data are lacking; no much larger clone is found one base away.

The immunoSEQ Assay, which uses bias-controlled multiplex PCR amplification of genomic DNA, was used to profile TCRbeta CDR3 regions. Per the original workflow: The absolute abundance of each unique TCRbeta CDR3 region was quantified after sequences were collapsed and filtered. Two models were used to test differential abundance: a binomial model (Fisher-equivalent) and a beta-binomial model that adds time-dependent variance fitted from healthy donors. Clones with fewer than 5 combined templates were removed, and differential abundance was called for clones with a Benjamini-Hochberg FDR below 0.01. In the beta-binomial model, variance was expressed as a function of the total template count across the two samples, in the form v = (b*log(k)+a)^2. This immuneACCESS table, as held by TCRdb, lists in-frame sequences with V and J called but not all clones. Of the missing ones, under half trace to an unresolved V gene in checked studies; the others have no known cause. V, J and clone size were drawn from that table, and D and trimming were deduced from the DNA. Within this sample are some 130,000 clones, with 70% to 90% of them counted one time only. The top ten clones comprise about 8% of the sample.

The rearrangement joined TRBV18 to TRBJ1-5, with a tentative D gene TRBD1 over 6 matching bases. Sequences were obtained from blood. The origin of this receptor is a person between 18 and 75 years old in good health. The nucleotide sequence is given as TGTGCCAGCTCACCCGAAGGGGGGACTAATCAGCCCCAGCATTTT. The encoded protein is CASSPEGGTNQPQHF.